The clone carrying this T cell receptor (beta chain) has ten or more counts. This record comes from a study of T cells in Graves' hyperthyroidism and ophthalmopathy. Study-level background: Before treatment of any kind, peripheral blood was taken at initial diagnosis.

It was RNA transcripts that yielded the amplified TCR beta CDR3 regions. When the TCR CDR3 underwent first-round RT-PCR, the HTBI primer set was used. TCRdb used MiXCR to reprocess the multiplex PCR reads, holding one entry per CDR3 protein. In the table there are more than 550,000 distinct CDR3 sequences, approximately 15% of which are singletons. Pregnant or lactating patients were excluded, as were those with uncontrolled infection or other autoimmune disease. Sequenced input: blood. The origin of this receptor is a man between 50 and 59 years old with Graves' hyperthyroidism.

The DNA for the CDR3 is TGTGCCAGCAGGTCTGGGACTAGCGTCTACGAGCAGTACTTC. Protein sequence: CASRSGTSVYEQYF. The chain carries TRBV28 and TRBJ2-7; 10 nucleotides line up with TRBD2. In germline, CDR1 is MDHEN, CDR2 SYDVKM. V trimming: 6 bases; J trimming: 3 bases; junction bases outside the gene matches: 5. CDR3 length: 14 amino acids.